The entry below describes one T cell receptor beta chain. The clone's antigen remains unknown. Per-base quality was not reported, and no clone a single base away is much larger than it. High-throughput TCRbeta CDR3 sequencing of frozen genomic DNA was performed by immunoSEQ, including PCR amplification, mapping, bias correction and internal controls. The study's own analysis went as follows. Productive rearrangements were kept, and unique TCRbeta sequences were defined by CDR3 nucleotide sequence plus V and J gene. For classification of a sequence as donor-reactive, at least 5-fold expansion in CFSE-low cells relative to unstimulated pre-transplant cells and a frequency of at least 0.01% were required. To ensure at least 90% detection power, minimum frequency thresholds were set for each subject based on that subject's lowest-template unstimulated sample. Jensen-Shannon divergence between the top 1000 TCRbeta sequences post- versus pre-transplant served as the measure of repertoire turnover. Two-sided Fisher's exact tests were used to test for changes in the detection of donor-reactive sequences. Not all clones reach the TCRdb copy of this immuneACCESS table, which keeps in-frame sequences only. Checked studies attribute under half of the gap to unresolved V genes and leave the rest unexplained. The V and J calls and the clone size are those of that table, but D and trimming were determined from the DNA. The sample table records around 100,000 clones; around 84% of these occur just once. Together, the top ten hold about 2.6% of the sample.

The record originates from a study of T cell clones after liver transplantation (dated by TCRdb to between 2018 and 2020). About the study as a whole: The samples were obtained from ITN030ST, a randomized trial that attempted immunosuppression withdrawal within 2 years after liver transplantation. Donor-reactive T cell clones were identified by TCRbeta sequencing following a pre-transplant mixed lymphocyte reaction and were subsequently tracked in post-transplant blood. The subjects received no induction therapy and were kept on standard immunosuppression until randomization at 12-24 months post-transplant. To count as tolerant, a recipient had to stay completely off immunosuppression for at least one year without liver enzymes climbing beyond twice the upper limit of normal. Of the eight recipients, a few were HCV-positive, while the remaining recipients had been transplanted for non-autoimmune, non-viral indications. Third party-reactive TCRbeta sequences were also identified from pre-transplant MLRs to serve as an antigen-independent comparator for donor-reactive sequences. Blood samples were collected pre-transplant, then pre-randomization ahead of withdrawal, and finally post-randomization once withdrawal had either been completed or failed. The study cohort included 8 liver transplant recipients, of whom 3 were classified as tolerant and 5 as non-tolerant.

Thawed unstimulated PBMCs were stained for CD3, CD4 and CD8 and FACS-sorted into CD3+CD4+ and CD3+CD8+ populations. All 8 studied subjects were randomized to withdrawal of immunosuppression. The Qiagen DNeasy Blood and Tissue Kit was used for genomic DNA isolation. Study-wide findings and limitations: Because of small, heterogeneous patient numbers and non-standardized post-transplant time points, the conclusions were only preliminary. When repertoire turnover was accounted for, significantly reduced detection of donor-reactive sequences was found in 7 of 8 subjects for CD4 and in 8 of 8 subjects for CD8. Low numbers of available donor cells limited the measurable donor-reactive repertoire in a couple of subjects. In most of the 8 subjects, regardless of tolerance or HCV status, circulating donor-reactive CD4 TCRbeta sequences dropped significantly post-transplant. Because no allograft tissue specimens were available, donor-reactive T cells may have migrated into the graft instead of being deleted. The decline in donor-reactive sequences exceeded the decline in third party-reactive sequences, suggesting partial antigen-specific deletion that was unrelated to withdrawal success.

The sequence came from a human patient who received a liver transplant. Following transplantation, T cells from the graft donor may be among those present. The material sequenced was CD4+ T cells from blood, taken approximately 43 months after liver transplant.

CDR3 sequence: CASSYGTPTEAFF. Here is the DNA: TGTGCCAGCAGTTACGGGACTCCAACTGAAGCTTTCTTT. This sequence uses TRBV6-5 and TRBJ1-1; matching of 5 bases hints at TRBD1 as the D gene. There are 13 amino acids in the CDR3, from cysteine to phenylalanine inclusive. The retained sequence is limited to the CDR3, 39 bases, with the frame set at the first base. The germline V gene encodes CDR1 MNHEY and CDR2 SVGAGI. V was cut back by 2 bases and J by 5 bases, leaving a gap of 9 bases between them.